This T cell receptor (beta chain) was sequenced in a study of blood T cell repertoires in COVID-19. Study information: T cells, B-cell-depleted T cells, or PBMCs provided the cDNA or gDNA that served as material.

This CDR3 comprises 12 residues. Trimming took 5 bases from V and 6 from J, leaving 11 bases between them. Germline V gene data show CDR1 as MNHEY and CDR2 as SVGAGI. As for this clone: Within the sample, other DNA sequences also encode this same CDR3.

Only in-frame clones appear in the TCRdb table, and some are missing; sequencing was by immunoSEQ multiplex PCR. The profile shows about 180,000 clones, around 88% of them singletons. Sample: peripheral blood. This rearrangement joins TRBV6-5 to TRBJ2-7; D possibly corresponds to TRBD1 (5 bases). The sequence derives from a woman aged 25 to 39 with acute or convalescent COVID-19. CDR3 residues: CASSPPRGEQYF. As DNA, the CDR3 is TGTGCCAGCAGTCCCCCTAGGGGCGAGCAGTACTTC.